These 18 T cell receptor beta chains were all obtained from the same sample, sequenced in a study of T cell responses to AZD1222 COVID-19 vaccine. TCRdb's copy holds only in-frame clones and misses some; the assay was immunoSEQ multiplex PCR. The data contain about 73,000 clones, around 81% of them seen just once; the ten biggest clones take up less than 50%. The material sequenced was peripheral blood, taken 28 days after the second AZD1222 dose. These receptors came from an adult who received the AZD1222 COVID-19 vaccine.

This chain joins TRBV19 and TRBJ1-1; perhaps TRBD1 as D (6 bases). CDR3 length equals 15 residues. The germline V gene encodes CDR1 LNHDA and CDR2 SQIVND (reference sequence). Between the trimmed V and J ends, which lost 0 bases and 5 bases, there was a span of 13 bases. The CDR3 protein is CASSIDGRGRTEAFF. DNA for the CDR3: TGTGCCAGTAGTATAGACGGCAGGGGACGTACTGAAGCTTTCTTT.

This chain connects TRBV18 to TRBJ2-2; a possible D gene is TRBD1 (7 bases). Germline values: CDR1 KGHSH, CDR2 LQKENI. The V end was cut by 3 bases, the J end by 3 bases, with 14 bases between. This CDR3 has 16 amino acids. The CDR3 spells CASSPRQGGHTGELFF. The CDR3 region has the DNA TGTGCCAGCTCACCTAGACAGGGAGGACACACCGGGGAGCTGTTTTTT.

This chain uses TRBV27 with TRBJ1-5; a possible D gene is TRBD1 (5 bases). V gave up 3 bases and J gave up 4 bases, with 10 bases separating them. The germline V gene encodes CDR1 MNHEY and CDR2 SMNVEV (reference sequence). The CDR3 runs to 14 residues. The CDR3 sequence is CASSFWGNNQPQHF. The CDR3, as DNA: TGTGCCAGCAGTTTTTGGGGGAATAATCAGCCCCAGCATTTT.

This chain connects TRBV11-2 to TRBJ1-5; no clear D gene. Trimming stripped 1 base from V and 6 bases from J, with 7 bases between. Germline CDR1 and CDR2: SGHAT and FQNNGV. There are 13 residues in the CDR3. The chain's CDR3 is CASSLGIGQPQHF. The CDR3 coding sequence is TGTGCCAGCAGCTTAGGAATCGGTCAGCCCCAGCATTTT.

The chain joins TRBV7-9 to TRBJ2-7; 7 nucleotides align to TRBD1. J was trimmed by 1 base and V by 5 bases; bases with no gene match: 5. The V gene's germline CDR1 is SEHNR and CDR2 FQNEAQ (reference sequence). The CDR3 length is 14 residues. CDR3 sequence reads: CASSPTGRSYEQYF. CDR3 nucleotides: TGTGCCAGCAGCCCGACAGGGCGTTCCTACGAGCAGTACTTC.

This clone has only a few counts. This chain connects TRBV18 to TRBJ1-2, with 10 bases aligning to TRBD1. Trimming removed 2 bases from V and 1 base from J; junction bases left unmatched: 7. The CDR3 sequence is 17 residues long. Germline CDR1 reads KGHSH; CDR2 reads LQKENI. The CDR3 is CASSPTPGTGDNYGYTF. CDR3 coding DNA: TGTGCCAGCTCACCAACCCCCGGGACAGGGGATAACTATGGCTACACCTTC.

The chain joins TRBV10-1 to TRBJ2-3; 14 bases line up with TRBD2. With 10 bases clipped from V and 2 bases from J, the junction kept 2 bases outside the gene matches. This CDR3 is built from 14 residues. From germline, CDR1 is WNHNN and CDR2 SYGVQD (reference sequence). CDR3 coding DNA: TGCGCCACGGGACTAGCGGGGGACACAGATACGCAGTATTTT. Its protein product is CATGLAGDTDTQYF.

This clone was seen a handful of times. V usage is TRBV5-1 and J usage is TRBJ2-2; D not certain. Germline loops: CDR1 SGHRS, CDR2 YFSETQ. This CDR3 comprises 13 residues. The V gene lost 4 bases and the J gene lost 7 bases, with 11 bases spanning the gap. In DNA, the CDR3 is TGCGCCAGCAGCCCACGTAGTGACGGGGAGCTGTTTTTT. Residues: CASSPRSDGELFF.

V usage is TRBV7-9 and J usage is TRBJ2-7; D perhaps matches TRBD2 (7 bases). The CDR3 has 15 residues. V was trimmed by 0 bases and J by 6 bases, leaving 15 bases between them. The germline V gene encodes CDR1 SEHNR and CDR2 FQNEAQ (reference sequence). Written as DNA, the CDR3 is TGTGCCAGCAGCTTAGCGGCTTCAGGGGAGGGCGAGCAGTACTTC. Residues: CASSLAASGEGEQYF.

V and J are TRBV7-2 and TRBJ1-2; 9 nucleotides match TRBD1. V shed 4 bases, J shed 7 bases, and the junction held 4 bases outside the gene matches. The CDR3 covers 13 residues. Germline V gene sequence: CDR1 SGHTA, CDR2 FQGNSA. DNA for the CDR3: TGTGCCAGCAGCTGGACAGGGGAGGGTGGCTACACCTTC. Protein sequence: CASSWTGEGGYTF.

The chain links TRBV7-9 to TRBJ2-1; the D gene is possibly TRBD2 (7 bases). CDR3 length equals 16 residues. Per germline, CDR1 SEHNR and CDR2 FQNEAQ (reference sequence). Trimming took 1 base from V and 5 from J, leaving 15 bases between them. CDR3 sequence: CASSLVGGGPDNEQFF. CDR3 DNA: TGTGCCAGCAGCTTAGTAGGGGGAGGGCCAGACAATGAGCAGTTCTTC.

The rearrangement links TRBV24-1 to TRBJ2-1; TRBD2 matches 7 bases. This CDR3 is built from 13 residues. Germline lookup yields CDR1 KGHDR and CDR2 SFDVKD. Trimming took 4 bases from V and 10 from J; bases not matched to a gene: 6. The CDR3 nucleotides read TGTGCCACCAGTGAGGGGTTGACTAGCGAGCAGTTCTTC. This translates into CATSEGLTSEQFF.

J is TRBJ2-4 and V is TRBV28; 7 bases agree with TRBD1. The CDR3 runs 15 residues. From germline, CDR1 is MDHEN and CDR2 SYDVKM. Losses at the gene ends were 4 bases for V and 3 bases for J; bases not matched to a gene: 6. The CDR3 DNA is TGTGCCAGCAGTTCACAGGGGACAGTCAAAAACATTCAGTACTTC. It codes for CASSSQGTVKNIQYF.

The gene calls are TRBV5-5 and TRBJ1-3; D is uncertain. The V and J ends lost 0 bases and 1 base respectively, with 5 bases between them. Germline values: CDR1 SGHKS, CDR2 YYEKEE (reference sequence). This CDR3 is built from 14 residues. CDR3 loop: CASSLERSGNTIYF. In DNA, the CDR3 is TGTGCCAGCAGCTTGGAGCGTTCTGGAAACACCATATATTTT.

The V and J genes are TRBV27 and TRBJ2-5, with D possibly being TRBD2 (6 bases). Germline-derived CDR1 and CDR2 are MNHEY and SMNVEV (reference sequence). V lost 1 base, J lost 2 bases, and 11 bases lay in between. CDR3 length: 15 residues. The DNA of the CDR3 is TGTGCCAGCAGTTTATGGGCGGGAAATCAAGAGACCCAGTACTTC. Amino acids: CASSLWAGNQETQYF.

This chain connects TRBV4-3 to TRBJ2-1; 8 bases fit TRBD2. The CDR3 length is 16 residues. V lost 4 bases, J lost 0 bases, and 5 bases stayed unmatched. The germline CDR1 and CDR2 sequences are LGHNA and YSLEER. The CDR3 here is CASSPLTSGSYNEQFF. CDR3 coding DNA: TGCGCCAGCAGCCCATTAACTAGCGGCTCCTACAATGAGCAGTTCTTC.

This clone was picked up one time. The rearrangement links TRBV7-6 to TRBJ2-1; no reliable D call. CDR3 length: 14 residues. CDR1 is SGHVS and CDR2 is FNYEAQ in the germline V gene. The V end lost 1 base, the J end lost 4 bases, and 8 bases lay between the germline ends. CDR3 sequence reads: CASSLGGKYNEQFF. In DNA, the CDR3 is TGTGCCAGCAGCTTAGGCGGTAAATACAATGAGCAGTTCTTC.

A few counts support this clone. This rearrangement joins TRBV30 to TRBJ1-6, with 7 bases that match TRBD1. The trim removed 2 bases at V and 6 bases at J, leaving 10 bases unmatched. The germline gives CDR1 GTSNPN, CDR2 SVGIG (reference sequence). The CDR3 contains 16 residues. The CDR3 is CAWSREGAESNSPLHF. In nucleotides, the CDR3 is TGTGCCTGGAGTCGCGAGGGGGCAGAATCTAATTCACCCCTCCACTTT.